Listed below are T cell receptor beta chains from one sample, sequenced in a study of beta chain features in type 1 diabetes. Sequencing was performed with immunoSEQ multiplex PCR; in TCRdb, only in-frame clones are kept and a portion is missing. The sample lists about 360,000 clones, 10% to 15% seen once, with 0.017% in the top ten. Sequencing input: naive CD4+ T cells from blood. The receptors originated from a man younger than 35 in good health. Both conserved end residues are part of each CDR3. D genes are given only for firm matches. Clone sizes are given selectively: once, few, many, or a class where the clone is expanded.

d_call	v_call	j_call	clone_size	cdr3_nt	cdr3_aa
TRBD1	TRBV6-5	TRBJ1-2	few	TGTGCCAGCAGTCGACAGGGCGGGGGCTACACCTTC	CASSRQGGGYTF
TRBD1	TRBV6-6	TRBJ1-6	few	TGTGCCAGCCAGCCGGGACAGGATAATTCACCCCTCCACTTT	CASQPGQDNSPLHF
NA	TRBV9	TRBJ2-2	NA	TGTGCCAGCAGCGCCAGAGCTAGCACCGGGGAGCTGTTTTTT	CASSARASTGELFF
TRBD1	TRBV30	TRBJ2-7	few	TGTGCCTGGAGTGGAAAGGGGGCTATCTACGAGCAGTACTTC	CAWSGKGAIYEQYF
NA	TRBV30	TRBJ1-5	few	TGTGCCTGGAAGACAGGCGATAGCAATCAGCCCCAGCATTTT	CAWKTGDSNQPQHF
NA	TRBV5-1	TRBJ1-2	few	TGCGCCAGCAGCTCTGGAGATACCTGGGGCTACACCTTC	CASSSGDTWGYTF
NA	TRBV9	TRBJ1-5	few	TGTGCCAGCAGCGTAGGAGAGGGTAGTCAGCCCCAGCATTTT	CASSVGEGSQPQHF
NA	TRBV7-9	TRBJ2-2	few	TGTGCCATTACCCTTACGGGGAACACCGGGGAGCTGTTTTTT	CAITLTGNTGELFF
TRBD1	TRBV7-2	TRBJ2-5	NA	TGTGCCAGCAGTTTCTACGGACAGGCGGAGACCCAGTACTTC	CASSFYGQAETQYF
TRBD1	TRBV7-8	TRBJ1-1	NA	TGTGCCAGCAGCAAGGCGACAGGGGAGAAGAACACTGAAGCTTTCTTT	CASSKATGEKNTEAFF
TRBD2	TRBV9	TRBJ2-7	NA	TGTGCCAGCAGCGTAAGCGGGACCAGCTCCTACGAGCAGTACTTC	CASSVSGTSSYEQYF
NA	TRBV6-5	TRBJ1-5	few	TGTGCCAGCAGTAGGGGATCTGTGGAAGGACAGCCCCAGCATTTT	CASSRGSVEGQPQHF
TRBD1	TRBV19	TRBJ1-2	NA	TGTGCCAGTAGTACCGACAGGGGGTCGAGCTATGGCTACACCTTC	CASSTDRGSSYGYTF
NA	TRBV10-3	TRBJ2-7	NA	TGTGCCATCAGTGAGTCGGGGGCGGGCTACGAGCAGTACTTC	CAISESGAGYEQYF
TRBD1	TRBV25-1	TRBJ1-5	few	TGTGCCAGCACTCCGACAGGGTTCAATCAGCCCCAGCATTTT	CASTPTGFNQPQHF